The 30 T cell receptor beta chains given below trace back to one sample, sequenced in a study of shared clonotypes between healthy human individuals. Method: immunoSEQ multiplex PCR; TCRdb's copy keeps in-frame clones and lacks some. The repertoire holds over 2,000,000 clones, roughly 93% seen once, with approximately 1.7% in the top ten. Naive CD8 cells lacked CD45RO, underwent positive selection for CCR7 and left out terminally differentiated effector memory CD45RA+ cells. The sample comprised naive CD8+ T cells from PBMCs. Receptors originate from a young man in good health. Some clones in this sample may be carry-over from other donors' samples.

This clone appeared a few times. V is TRBV28 and J is TRBJ2-2; possibly TRBD2 for D (5 bases). Germline lookup yields CDR1 MDHEN and CDR2 SYDVKM. This CDR3 is built from 11 residues. Trimming took off 8 bases at V and 5 bases at J, with 6 bases between the two ends. CDR3 loop: CASGSTGELFF. The CDR3 DNA sequence: TGTGCCAGCGGGAGTACCGGGGAGCTGTTTTTT.

Turning to this clone: This CDR3 is also generated by other DNA sequences in the sample. The chain uses TRBV27 and TRBJ2-7, with a weak D call TRBD2 (5 bases). V was trimmed by 3 bases and J by 2 bases, leaving 11 bases between them. Germline CDR1 and CDR2: MNHEY and SMNVEV (reference sequence). The CDR3 runs 14 residues. In DNA, the CDR3 is TGTGCCAGCAGTTTGCGCGGGCCTACCTACGAGCAGTACTTC. It is translated as CASSLRGPTYEQYF.

The chain recombines TRBV6-1 with TRBJ1-5; TRBD1 matches at 12 bases. The CDR3 has 17 residues. J lost 4 bases, V lost 1 base, and 5 bases had no gene match. Germline CDR1 and CDR2: MNHNS and SASEGT. The CDR3 reads CASSEERDRGLNQPQHF. The CDR3 DNA reads TGTGCCAGCAGTGAAGAGAGGGACAGGGGGCTGAATCAGCCCCAGCATTTT.

As for this clone: Other DNA variants within this sample encode the same CDR3. The chain is built from TRBV28 and TRBJ1-2, with D perhaps matching TRBD1 (6 bases). Germline values: CDR1 MDHEN, CDR2 SYDVKM. The CDR3 loop spans 13 amino acids. V shed 3 bases and J shed 3 bases, with 8 bases lying between them. The chain's CDR3 is CASSFAGDYGYTF. In DNA form, the CDR3 reads TGTGCCAGCAGTTTCGCAGGGGACTATGGCTACACCTTC.

CDR3 bases: TGTGCCAGCGCTCGTGAGTTTGGCACCGGGGAGCTGTTTTTT. Translating it yields CASAREFGTGELFF. V gene TRBV6-6 combines with J gene TRBJ2-2; D is unresolved. The germline V and J ends were trimmed by 8 bases and 4 bases, with 14 bases remaining between them. The CDR3 spans 14 residues. Germline-derived CDR1 and CDR2 are MNHNY and SVGAGI (reference sequence).

With respect to this clone: Germline is not matched at one junction end, which may reflect a read error. The chain combines TRBV30 with TRBJ2-7; 8 bases line up with TRBD1. Germline assignment: CDR1 GTSNPN and CDR2 SVGIG (reference sequence). This CDR3 is built from 14 residues. The CDR3: CAWIDRGASNEQYF. In nucleotides, the CDR3 is TGTGCCTGGATCGACAGGGGAGCCTCCAACGAGCAGTACTTC. Variable domain in full (rest from reference TRBV30 and TRBJ2-7): SQTIHQWPATLVQPVGSPLSLECTVEGTSNPNLYWYRQAAGRGLQLLFYSVGIGQISSEVPQNLSASRPQDRQFILSSKKLLLSDSGFYLCAWIDRGASNEQYFGPGTRLTVT.

This clone showed up just once. The chain is built from TRBV5-6 and TRBJ2-2; tentatively, D is TRBD1 (6 bases). The germline V and J ends were trimmed by 3 bases and 1 base, with 19 bases remaining between them. Per germline, CDR1 SGHDT and CDR2 YYEEEE. This CDR3 spans 18 amino acids. The CDR3 region has the DNA TGTGCCAGCAGCTCTGTGAAGTTGGGGGCGGGGAACACCGGGGAGCTGTTTTTT. Translation: CASSSVKLGAGNTGELFF.

The CDR3 coding sequence is TGTGCCAGCAGTTCCAGGGACAGGGAGCCCCCCTACGAGCAGTACTTC. Protein sequence: CASSSRDREPPYEQYF. The chain has TRBV6-5 and TRBJ2-7; TRBD1 aligns across 9 bases. Germline V gives CDR1 MNHEY, CDR2 SVGAGI. V lost 4 bases to trimming and J lost 2 bases; unmatched junction nucleotides: 9. CDR3 length: 16 amino acids.

This chain connects TRBV6-5 to TRBJ2-2, with TRBD1 as a possible D gene (5 bases). Trimming removed 2 bases from V and 1 base from J, with 8 bases in between. The CDR3 has 15 residues. CDR1 is MNHEY, CDR2 SVGAGI, per germline. The CDR3 DNA sequence: TGTGCCAGCAGTTACGCAGGGATGAACACCGGGGAGCTGTTTTTT. It encodes CASSYAGMNTGELFF.

This sequence joins TRBV11-2 and TRBJ2-3; weak D call: TRBD2 (8 bases). Per germline, CDR1 SGHAT and CDR2 FQNNGV. CDR3 length equals 16 residues. V lost 5 bases and J 4 bases, leaving 19 bases between the germline ends. This CDR3 is CASSLTGGTVPDTQYF. DNA of the CDR3: TGTGCCAGCAGCCTCACGGGGGGGACAGTTCCAGATACGCAGTATTTT.

The genes are TRBV7-6 and TRBJ2-5, with TRBD2 matching 9 bases. Germline V gene sequence: CDR1 SGHVS, CDR2 FNYEAQ. This CDR3 has 17 residues. J was trimmed by 5 bases and V by 2 bases; bases with no gene match: 12. DNA for the CDR3: TGTGCCAGCAGCTTACTGTACCTAGCGGGAAAATCGGAGACCCAGTACTTC. Protein sequence: CASSLLYLAGKSETQYF.

Notes on this clone: The sample contains more than one DNA sequence encoding this CDR3. The V gene is TRBV7-7, the J gene TRBJ2-2; D gene ambiguous. This CDR3 contains 12 residues. V gave up 3 bases and J gave up 4 bases, with 3 bases separating them. Germline V gives CDR1 SSHAT, CDR2 FNYEAQ (reference sequence). CDR3 region: CASSFGTGELFF. The CDR3 bases are TGTGCCAGCAGCTTCGGCACCGGGGAGCTGTTTTTT.

The rearrangement links TRBV23-1 to TRBJ1-1; 7 bases are a match to TRBD1. TRBV23-1 is an ORF, and what it does is uncertain. J gave up 1 base and V 1 base, and 6 bases lay outside the gene matches. CDR3 size: 16 residues. CDR3 loop: CASSQYGQAANTEAFF. The CDR3 DNA reads TGCGCCAGCAGTCAATACGGACAGGCGGCGAACACTGAAGCTTTCTTT.

The rearrangement joins TRBV6-1 to TRBJ2-3; D not resolved. The CDR3 length is 16 residues. Per the germline V gene, CDR1 is MNHNS and CDR2 is SASEGT. Trimming removed 2 bases from V and 1 base from J, with 13 bases in between. The CDR3 is CASSENGRARTDTQYF. Here the CDR3 DNA reads TGTGCCAGCAGTGAAAACGGACGGGCCCGCACAGATACGCAGTATTTT.

V gene TRBV9 combines with J gene TRBJ2-1, with D possibly being TRBD1 (6 bases). The CDR3 sequence is 15 residues long. The germline V and J ends were trimmed by 2 bases and 7 bases, with 16 bases remaining between them. Germline V lookup: CDR1 SGDLS, CDR2 YYNGEE. This chain's CDR3 is CASSVSGTNGNEQFF. DNA of the CDR3: TGTGCCAGCAGCGTCTCCGGGACAAATGGAAATGAGCAGTTCTTC.

This clone was picked up one time. The CDR3 DNA follows: TGTGCCAGCAGCTCTGGGACAGGGGGCGCGGGGGAGACCCAGTACTTC. This encodes CASSSGTGGAGETQYF. The gene calls are TRBV7-8 and TRBJ2-5; 12 bases align to TRBD1. CDR1 is SGHVS, CDR2 FQNEAQ, per germline. This CDR3 comprises 16 residues. The V segment lost 4 bases and the J segment 5 bases; nucleotides outside the gene matches: 8.

The chain is built from TRBV27 and TRBJ2-7, with TRBD1 identical over 7 bases. In germline, CDR1 is MNHEY, CDR2 SMNVEV (reference sequence). The CDR3 extends over 16 amino acids. The V gene end was trimmed by 6 bases and the J gene end by 2 bases; junction bases not matched to a gene: 13. Here the CDR3 DNA reads TGTGCCAGCAGCCTCCTTCTAAACAGGGGTCCCTACGAGCAGTACTTC. The encoded protein is CASSLLLNRGPYEQYF.

This rearrangement joins TRBV27 to TRBJ1-1; no definite D call. Germline assignment: CDR1 MNHEY and CDR2 SMNVEV (reference sequence). The length of the CDR3 is 15 residues. The V and J ends lost 7 bases and 0 bases respectively, with 15 bases between them. DNA for the CDR3: TGTGCCAGCACTCGCTTGCCCCACATGAACACTGAAGCTTTCTTT. Amino acids: CASTRLPHMNTEAFF.

The chain combines TRBV19 with TRBJ2-3, with 9 bases that match TRBD2. V dropped 4 bases and J dropped 6; count of bases not matched to a gene: 11. The CDR3 consists of 16 residues. Germline CDR1 reads LNHDA; CDR2 reads SQIVND (reference sequence). The CDR3 spells CASSTRGSGRADTQYF. CDR3 sequence (DNA): TGTGCCAGTAGTACCCGTGGTAGCGGGAGAGCTGATACGCAGTATTTT.

This chain joins TRBV27 and TRBJ1-1, with 11 bases that match TRBD1. Per the germline V gene, CDR1 is MNHEY and CDR2 is SMNVEV (reference sequence). J gave up 5 bases and V 7 bases, and 9 bases lay outside the gene matches. This CDR3 contains 15 residues. Written as DNA, the CDR3 is TGTGCCAGCACGAGAGGACAGGGGGCAATAACTGAAGCTTTCTTT. Encoded protein: CASTRGQGAITEAFF.

The rearrangement uses TRBV29-1 and TRBJ1-5; the match to TRBD1 covers 7 bases. The CDR3 loop spans 14 amino acids. Germline CDR1 and CDR2: SQVTM and ANQGSEA. V was clipped by 3 bases and J by 1 base; unmatched bases: 3. The CDR3 spells CSVETGRSNQPQHF. The CDR3 region has the DNA TGCAGCGTTGAGACAGGGAGAAGCAATCAGCCCCAGCATTTT.

The chain recombines TRBV28 with TRBJ2-1; D may match TRBD1 or TRBD2 (5 bases each). Germline CDR1 and CDR2: MDHEN and SYDVKM. V lost 6 bases and J lost 0, with 18 bases in between. There are 17 residues in the CDR3. CDR3 sequence (DNA): TGTGCCAGCAGCAAAAGGGACGGTCCGGTCTCCTACAATGAGCAGTTCTTC. Residues: CASSKRDGPVSYNEQFF.

J is TRBJ2-7 and V is TRBV19, with TRBD1 identical over 9 bases. The length of the CDR3 is 15 residues. The germline gives CDR1 LNHDA, CDR2 SQIVND (reference sequence). Losses at the gene ends were 3 bases for V and 2 bases for J; bases not matched to a gene: 5. The CDR3 sequence is CASSIWGQGPYEQYF. The CDR3, as DNA: TGTGCCAGTAGTATCTGGGGACAGGGCCCCTACGAGCAGTACTTC.

V is TRBV7-9 and J is TRBJ2-5; TRBD2 agrees at 16 bases. Germline CDR1 is SEHNR and CDR2 is FQNEAQ (reference sequence). The CDR3 spans 16 residues. V lost 5 bases to trimming and J lost 5 bases; unmatched junction nucleotides: 5. CDR3 in amino acids: CASSGTSGRARETQYF. The CDR3 DNA reads TGTGCCAGCAGCGGGACTAGCGGGAGGGCCCGCGAGACCCAGTACTTC.

This chain joins TRBV2 and TRBJ2-7, with 7 nucleotides matching TRBD2. This CDR3 is 17 amino acids long. Germline values: CDR1 SNHLY, CDR2 FYNNEI. V shed 0 bases and J 4 bases; nucleotides not matched to a gene: 12. As DNA, the CDR3 is TGTGCCAGCAGTGAAGCGCTGCGGGAGTACCGGTATTACGAGCAGTACTTC. It is translated as CASSEALREYRYYEQYF.

The gene calls are TRBV19 and TRBJ2-1; 7 bases align to TRBD2. CDR3 length equals 17 residues. Germline V gives CDR1 LNHDA, CDR2 SQIVND (reference sequence). V was clipped by 3 bases and J by 0 bases; unmatched bases: 8. The chain's CDR3 is CASSMRLAASSYNEQFF. In DNA, the CDR3 is TGTGCCAGTAGTATGAGGCTAGCGGCCAGCTCCTACAATGAGCAGTTCTTC.

This chain connects TRBV5-6 to TRBJ1-1; maybe TRBD1 (6 bases). Trimming removed 0 bases at V and 2 bases at J, with 11 bases between. The CDR3 loop spans 15 amino acids. Germline CDR1 SGHDT, CDR2 YYEEEE. The CDR3: CASSLGLQGNTEAFF. CDR3 DNA: TGTGCCAGCAGCTTGGGGCTACAGGGAAACACTGAAGCTTTCTTT.

The V and J genes are TRBV5-5 and TRBJ2-4, with a tentative D call TRBD1 (6 bases). Trimming cost V 7 bases and J 6 bases, with 17 bases left between them. The CDR3 is 14 amino acids. The germline CDR1 and CDR2 sequences are SGHKS and YYEKEE (reference sequence). This CDR3 reads CASQAGAVLNIQYF. In nucleotides, the CDR3 is TGTGCCAGCCAAGCAGGGGCAGTGCTAAACATTCAGTACTTC.

Points on this clone: Other DNA sequences in the sample encode the same CDR3. The rearrangement joins TRBV28 to TRBJ1-5; TRBD1 matches at 7 bases. J was trimmed by 1 base and V by 2 bases; bases with no gene match: 2. The CDR3 is 15 amino acids. CDR1 is MDHEN, CDR2 SYDVKM, per germline. The CDR3 nucleotides read TGTGCCAGCAGTTTAGTGACAGGGAGCAATCAGCCCCAGCATTTT. Translation: CASSLVTGSNQPQHF.

About this clone: At one end, the junction sequence differs from germline, possibly due to a read error. This sequence joins TRBV6-1 and TRBJ2-7; D is undetermined. Germline V gives CDR1 MNHNS, CDR2 SASEGT. The CDR3 is 10 amino acids. Here the CDR3 reads CASSEGEQYF. In DNA, the CDR3 is TGTGCCAGCAGCGAAGGCGAGCAGTACTTC.